This TCR beta chain was identified during a study of blood T cell repertoires in COVID-19. Study as a whole: Samples taken during acute and convalescent COVID-19 were collected in the United States, Italy and Spain.

TCRdb's copy holds only in-frame clones and misses some; the assay was immunoSEQ multiplex PCR. The data show a few hundred thousand clones, 70% to 85% seen once. The CDR3 is 15 residues long. Trimming shortened V by 4 bases and J by 4 bases, and 11 bases separated the two germline ends. CDR1 and CDR2 (germline): SGHDN, FVKESK. The rearrangement links TRBV14 to TRBJ1-6; D gene uncertain. The sample was peripheral blood. This TCR came from a man aged 45-65 years with active or convalescent COVID-19. CDR3 loop: CASSPRTDYNSPLHF. The DNA of the CDR3 is TGTGCCAGCAGCCCCCGAACAGATTATAATTCACCCCTCCACTTT.